This T cell receptor (beta chain) was captured in a study of T-cell memory formation after mild COVID-19. Study overall: The TCR clusters were mostly specific to one donor. Findings and caveats of the study: Pre-infection memory harbored some responding clones, suggesting cross-reactive memory joined. Clones that contracted from day 15 to 85 were balanced CD4/CD8, while later expanders leaned CD4+.

Worth noting for this clonotype: Its cognate antigen is unknown.

Trimming shortened V by 1 base and J by 1 base, and 11 bases separated the two germline ends. CDR3 length equals 15 residues. Germline V gene data show CDR1 as SGDLS and CDR2 as YYNGEE. TCRdb passed the 5' RACE reads through MiXCR, listing each CDR3 protein once. In the table there are hundreds of thousands of distinct CDR3 sequences, roughly 13% of which are singletons. V usage is TRBV9 and J usage is TRBJ1-1; maybe TRBD1 (5 bases). The sequence was obtained from a man aged 18-30 years who had mild COVID-19 (a few samples of this study predate the infection). Cell type and time point are not known. Material for sequencing was PBMCs or a T cell subset sorted from them (not recorded which). CDR3 bases: TGTGCCAGCAGCGTAACCGGGACTGCGAACACTGAAGCTTTCTTT. It specifies CASSVTGTANTEAFF.